This T cell receptor beta chain was captured by sequencing in a study of radiation and T cells in renal cell carcinoma (dated by TCRdb to 2019 to 2021). As for the study more broadly: The samples were drawn from a clinical trial, where primary renal cell carcinomas were treated with 15 Gy of stereotactic body radiation therapy and then removed by nephrectomy 4 weeks afterward. TCR beta sequencing covered approximately 50 samples in total, comprising around 26 tumors and about 27 peripheral blood samples. Across all 50 or so samples, several million unique CDR3 nucleotide sequences, encoding 2,658,974 unique CDR3 amino acid sequences, were identified. Results the study describes overall, beyond this receptor: In blood, the top tumor clonotypes increased between baseline and 2 weeks post-radiation and then shrank by 4 weeks, which suggests that tumor-resident clones expanded only transiently. Because the trial had a single-armed design, the trial could not examine how radiation dose or scheduling affected the TCR repertoire. Changes in the blood repertoire were not tracked past 4 weeks after treatment. Because no pretreatment tumor biopsies were available, whether clonotypes were present in the tumor at baseline could not be determined.

The germline V gene yields ENHRY for CDR1 and SYGVKD for CDR2. The CDR3 runs 18 amino acids, cysteine and phenylalanine included. Only the CDR3 portion is preserved as DNA: 54 bases, with reading frame beginning at the first base. The V and J ends are trimmed by 2 bases and 2 bases, leaving 18 bases between them. This specimen's time point label, interpreted: blood 2 weeks post-SBRT. According to the study, the label for this sample's treatment or condition signals: 15 Gy SBRT to primary tumor, nephrectomy 4 weeks later. To track tumor-enriched clonotypes, serial peripheral blood was sampled from radiation-treated patients at baseline and at 2 weeks and 4 weeks after SBRT. Renal cell carcinoma with clear cell pathology was present in all patients. The QIAamp DNA Blood Mini Kit (Qiagen) was used to prepare genomic DNA for TCR sequencing. The analyses included just those samples that passed every quality control check.

Note on this clone: Its antigen has not been determined. Base-call qualities are not available, and no considerably larger clone is one nucleotide away.

Following the manufacturer's recommendations, the immunoSEQ kit was used to generate TCR beta libraries from genomic DNA. For library preparation, a first multiplex PCR was performed with proprietary primers, followed by a second PCR in which unique barcodes were added, and bead cleanups were performed after each round. A kit-provided positive control reaction and a negative control reaction were included in every sample batch. The final libraries were assessed on an Agilent 4200 TapeStation D1000 ScreenTape, pooled by volume, and quantified by qPCR. Sequencing was performed on an Illumina NextSeq500 with a MidOutput 150-cycle cartridge, and 156 Read1 and 15 Index1 cycles were run with kit custom primers. The pooled library was loaded at 0.95 to 1 pM with about 18% PhiX control spiked in. In the source study's methods: Vendor-processed data were analyzed in R, and a clonotype was defined as all T cells sharing the same CDR3 nucleotide sequence. For clone abundance analyses, frequencies were normalized to the 10,000 most abundant clones in each sample. Public T cell clones, which averaged fewer than five per sample, were excluded before analysis. Tumor-enriched clonotypes and baseline blood-enriched clonotypes were defined as those with an abundance difference of at least 32-fold between compartments. A beta-binomial differential abundance model was applied to find clonotypes that expanded or contracted between blood time points. Tumor-blood repertoire similarity was measured with the Baroni-Urbani and Buser coefficient, and groups were compared using two-tailed Wilcoxon tests in R. TCRdb re-hosts the immuneACCESS table, in-frame sequences only. Its copies lack some clones; in the studies checked, an unresolved V gene accounts for under half of them, and the cause for the rest is not known. Clone size and V and J calls were adopted from that table, with D and trimming inferred from the DNA. In all, the sample holds about 130,000 clones, and more than 75% of those were seen once. Jointly, the top ten make up around 6% of the sample.

The rearranged chain carries TRBV10-3 and TRBJ2-2; the D gene is perhaps TRBD2, from 6 matching bases. This receptor was taken from a woman in her seventies with renal cell carcinoma. This material consisted of blood, taken from a patient whose treatment included radiotherapy and nephrectomy. The DNA sequence is given as TGTGCCATCAGTGAGACGGGACTCACGCACTTAAACACCGGGGAGCTGTTTTTT. This encodes CAISETGLTHLNTGELFF.